Listed below are T cell receptor beta chains from one sample, sequenced in a study of lymphopenia after photon versus proton radiotherapy. The assay was immunoSEQ multiplex PCR, and TCRdb's table has in-frame clones only and misses some. Of approximately 160,000 clones detected, 80% to 90% appear once; the ten largest clones hold approximately 4.6%. The starting material was peripheral blood, obtained from a patient treated with photon-based radiotherapy. The receptor set was obtained from a man aged 45-65 years with gastric cancer. CDR3s include the opening cysteine and the closing phenylalanine or tryptophan. The D gene is left open where the match is weak. Some rows have no size entry. The others give once, few or many, or a class for an expanded clone.

J gene,clone size,D gene,V gene,CDR3 DNA,CDR3 protein
TRBJ2-7,once,-,TRBV7-8,TGTGCCAGCAGCCCCCCAGGTAGCCCCTACGAGCAGTACTTC,CASSPPGSPYEQYF
TRBJ2-1,-,-,TRBV10-3,TGTGCCATCAGTAAACCGGGATCTCTCTCCAATGAGCAGTTCTTC,CAISKPGSLSNEQFF
TRBJ2-1,-,-,TRBV20-1,TGCAGTGCTCTGGACTACAATGAGCAGTTCTTC,CSALDYNEQFF
TRBJ1-5,once,-,TRBV5-1,TGCGCCAGCAGCTTATCAGGTGACCATCAGCCCCAGCATTTT,CASSLSGDHQPQHF
TRBJ1-1,-,TRBD1,TRBV5-8,TGTGCCAGCAGCCCCGACAGGGCGTCGATGAACACTGAAGCTTTCTTT,CASSPDRASMNTEAFF
TRBJ1-4,-,-,TRBV7-9,TGTGCCAGCAGCTACGGACGGAGTGATAATGAAAAACTGTTTTTT,CASSYGRSDNEKLFF
TRBJ1-3,-,-,TRBV5-5,TGTGCCAGCAGCTTGGACGCAACCCTTAACTCTGGAAACACCATATATTTT,CASSLDATLNSGNTIYF
TRBJ2-7,-,TRBD2,TRBV11-2,TGTGCCAGCAGCTTAGTAGGGACTAGTTTTTCCAACGAGCAGTACTTC,CASSLVGTSFSNEQYF
TRBJ1-3,-,TRBD1,TRBV7-2,TGTGCCAGCAGCCCCCAGTCGACAGGGGGAAACACCATATATTTT,CASSPQSTGGNTIYF
TRBJ2-4,-,TRBD2,TRBV30,TGTGCCTGGAGTAAGACTAGCGGCAAAAACATTCAGTACTTC,CAWSKTSGKNIQYF
TRBJ2-1,-,-,TRBV27,TGTGCCAGCAGTTTAATAAGGCCAGACAATGAGCAGTTCTTC,CASSLIRPDNEQFF
TRBJ2-7,once,-,TRBV28,TGTGCCAGCAGTGTAGGGGGGACATCAACCGGGGAGCAGTACTTC,CASSVGGTSTGEQYF
TRBJ2-7,-,TRBD1,TRBV14,TGTGCCAGCACCCTCCGGACAGGGTTTATCTACGAGCAGTACTTC,CASTLRTGFIYEQYF
TRBJ2-7,once,-,TRBV11-2,TGTGCCAGCAGCTTAGATCTGGGGCTATACGAGCAGTACTTC,CASSLDLGLYEQYF
TRBJ2-2,-,-,TRBV6-1,TGTGCCAGCAGTGAACGGGCGGGCGCAGTCACCGGGGAGCTGTTTTTT,CASSERAGAVTGELFF
TRBJ2-1,-,TRBD2,TRBV19,TGTGCCAGTACCGCGGGGGAGGCAAGCTCCTACAATGAGCAGTTCTTC,CASTAGEASSYNEQFF